The next 3 T cell receptor beta chains were all read from a single sample in a study of cytomegalovirus exposure and HLA in healthy donors. PCR primers comprised 60 Vbeta and 13 Jbeta primers. Data came from immunoSEQ multiplex PCR; TCRdb stores just in-frame clones and leaves some out. Among about 170,000 clones listed, roughly three quarters were seen once. The sample was PBMCs. Source of these receptors: a man aged 35-49 years in good health and CMV-seropositive.

This clone has more than one count but fewer than ten. This sequence joins TRBV9 and TRBJ2-7, with a weak D call TRBD2 (7 bases). CDR1 SGDLS and CDR2 YYNGEE come from the germline V gene. Deletions cut 4 bases from V and 5 bases from J, with 19 bases between. CDR3 length: 15 amino acids. Written as DNA, the CDR3 is TGTGCCAGCAGCCCTCCCGGTCGGGGGGCCCACGAGCAGTACTTC. Translation: CASSPPGRGAHEQYF. Looking up the rest from reference TRBV9 and TRBJ2-7 gives the full variable domain: DSGVTQTPKHLITATGQRVTLRCSPRSGDLSVYWYQQSLDQGLQFLIQYYNGEERAKGNILERFSAQQFPDLHSELNLSSLELGDSALYFCASSPPGRGAHEQYFGPGTRLTVT.

This clone was seen a few times. This chain links TRBV9 with TRBJ2-2; D may be TRBD1 (5 bases). CDR1 SGDLS and CDR2 YYNGEE come from the germline V gene. Trimming removed 4 bases from V and 6 bases from J, with 16 bases in between. The CDR3 is 15 residues long. CDR3 sequence reads: CASSQSPQGPGELFF. The CDR3 DNA follows: TGTGCCAGCAGCCAATCGCCCCAGGGTCCCGGGGAGCTGTTTTTT.

The rearrangement links TRBV27 to TRBJ2-7; 7 nucleotides align to TRBD1. Germline CDR1 MNHEY, CDR2 SMNVEV (reference sequence). The CDR3 extends over 18 amino acids. Germline trimming cut 3 bases from V and 2 bases from J; bases unmatched to any gene: 16. The CDR3 DNA follows: TGTGCCAGCAGTTTCTATCCACAGGGGAAGAGCCCTCCCTACGAGCAGTACTTC. Amino acids: CASSFYPQGKSPPYEQYF.